Detailed here is one T cell receptor (beta chain). This CDR3 comprises 13 residues. Germline assignment: CDR1 SGHKS and CDR2 YYEKEE (reference sequence). The germline V and J ends were trimmed by 4 bases and 6 bases, with 11 bases remaining between them. The sample originates from a study of identical twins. Each CDR3 protein gets one entry after TCRdb re-called the 5' RACE reads with MiXCR. The sample lists 400,000 to 500,000 distinct CDR3 sequences, approximately 14% occurring once. This same sample was also taken into another study, of yellow fever vaccine responses in identical twins.

Material for sequencing was CD4+ T cells sorted from blood. The chain has TRBV5-5 and TRBJ2-4, with D possibly being TRBD2 (6 bases). This receptor was obtained from a woman aged 18-29 years in good health. The CDR3 loop is CASSVILANIQYF. In DNA form, the CDR3 reads TGTGCCAGCAGCGTAATACTAGCAAACATTCAGTACTTC.